These 7 T cell receptor beta chains came from one sample sequenced in a study of T-cell reconstitution after alpha-beta-depleted transplantation in children. Unique molecular identifiers were incorporated when the TCRbeta library was constructed. TCRdb ran MiXCR on the PCR reads and lists one entry per CDR3 protein. Of roughly 160,000 distinct CDR3 sequences detected, 11% appear once; the ten largest clones hold about 13%. Specimen: PBMCs, collected before TCRalphabeta/CD19-depleted stem cell transplant. The receptors originated from a boy aged 2 to 10 with acute myeloid leukemia, due to receive a stem cell transplant.

The chain carries TRBV9 and TRBJ2-3; 9 nucleotides align to TRBD2. The CDR3 length is 16 residues. From germline, CDR1 is SGDLS and CDR2 YYNGEE. The V and J ends lost 2 bases and 1 base, in that order; junction bases with no gene match: 5. The CDR3 here is CASSVGWTSGTDTQYF. CDR3 coding DNA: TGTGCCAGCAGCGTTGGCTGGACTAGCGGCACAGATACGCAGTATTTT.

There are many counts of this clonotype. V usage is TRBV20-1 and J usage is TRBJ2-3; D not resolved. Germline CDR1 reads DFQATT; CDR2 reads SNEGSKA (reference sequence). CDR3 length: 16 amino acids. The V end lost 5 bases, the J end lost 2 bases, and 20 bases lay between the germline ends. The CDR3 here is CSAWNDEFTITDTQYF. For the CDR3, the DNA is TGCAGTGCTTGGAACGACGAGTTCACCATCACAGATACGCAGTATTTT.

This clonotype was observed a handful of times. The V gene is TRBV3-1, the J gene TRBJ1-6; 9 nucleotides match TRBD1. Germline V gene data show CDR1 as LGHDT and CDR2 as YNNKEL (reference sequence). With V trimmed by 0 bases and J by 3 bases, 3 bases remained unmatched. The CDR3 has 17 amino acids. The CDR3 reads CASSQELTGGYNSPLHF. CDR3 in DNA: TGTGCCAGCAGCCAAGAATTGACAGGGGGCTATAATTCACCCCTCCACTTT.

This clonotype appeared a few times. The rearrangement uses TRBV10-3 and TRBJ2-1; 12 bases are a match to TRBD2. After removal of 2 bases from V and 7 bases from J, the junction contained 3 bases not matched to a gene. Germline CDR1 is ENHRY and CDR2 is SYGVKD. This CDR3 has 15 residues. CDR3: CAISERTSGVNEQFF. Here the CDR3 DNA reads TGTGCCATCAGTGAGAGGACTAGCGGGGTAAATGAGCAGTTCTTC.

As concerns this clonotype: A read error may explain this, as a much larger clone is one base away. The V call is TRBV12-3 or TRBV12-4, the J call TRBJ1-2; no definite D call. The CDR3 runs 14 residues. The V and J ends lost 8 bases and 2 bases respectively, with 15 bases between them. The CDR3 coding sequence is TGTGCCAGCGGTTCCAGACGGCCAAACTATGGCTACACCTTC. Translated: CASGSRRPNYGYTF.

This clonotype has a count of ten or more. The genes are TRBV20-1 and TRBJ1-2; D uncertain. Germline lookup yields CDR1 DFQATT and CDR2 SNEGSKA (reference sequence). Trimming stripped 5 bases from V and 5 bases from J, with 27 bases between. This CDR3 spans 17 amino acids. CDR3 sequence (DNA): TGCAGTGCTCTTGGGCGGACCCACCGTTTGGGCACATATGGCTACACCTTC. Its protein product is CSALGRTHRLGTYGYTF.

This clonotype was counted at least ten times. The chain combines TRBV7-9 with TRBJ1-1; the match to TRBD1 covers 8 bases. Germline values: CDR1 SEHNR, CDR2 FQNEAQ (reference sequence). This CDR3 spans 15 amino acids. V dropped 5 bases and J dropped 5; count of bases not matched to a gene: 10. The chain's CDR3 is CASSPAGQGRTEAFF. The DNA of the CDR3 is TGTGCCAGCAGCCCGGCCGGACAGGGACGAACTGAAGCTTTCTTT.